What follows is one TCR beta chain and its context. Its antigen remains unknown. The data derive from a study of T cell responses to AZD1222 COVID-19 vaccine. Study-wide points: Two AZD1222 doses significantly raised spike-specific TCR breadth and depth over controls. Distributed over spike, vaccine-associated CD4 TCRs predominated at 160-218 and 743-854. Among the donors, most were white British and more were female, and clonal diversity was possibly underestimated.

This table comes from immunoSEQ multiplex PCR, and its TCRdb copy is limited to in-frame clones, with some not included. The data show approximately 50,000 clones, approximately 86% seen once. The CDR3 totals 16 residues. CDR1 is LGHNA and CDR2 is YSLEER in the germline V gene. With V trimmed by 1 base and J by 2 bases, 4 bases remained unmatched. The starting material was peripheral blood, obtained 28 days after the second AZD1222 dose. The clonotype originates from an adult who received the AZD1222 COVID-19 vaccine. This chain connects TRBV4-3 to TRBJ2-5, with 10 positions matching TRBD2. In nucleotides, the CDR3 is TGCGCCAGCAGCCAAGGGCGGACTAGCGGACAAGAGACCCAGTACTTC. It is translated as CASSQGRTSGQETQYF.